This T cell receptor beta chain was documented in a study of blood T cell repertoires in COVID-19. Overall study context: Researchers got acute and convalescent COVID-19 samples from the United States, Italy and Spain. PBMCs, B-cell-depleted T cells, or T cells were the source of the cDNA or gDNA that made up the material.

Germline V gene data show CDR1 as MNHEY and CDR2 as SMNVEV (reference sequence). The CDR3 contains 15 residues. The germline V and J ends were trimmed by 7 bases and 11 bases, with 26 bases remaining between them. Those enrolled, adults aged roughly 18 to 89 years, came from roughly 22 US areas. Using immunoSEQ multiplex PCR, the repertoire was profiled, and TCRdb retains in-frame clones only, with some absent. The data contain about 250,000 clones, roughly 85% of them singletons. Sequenced input: PBMCs or T cells enriched from blood (not recorded which). The source of this sequence is a woman between 50 and 59 years old with acute COVID-19. The chain recombines TRBV27 with TRBJ1-1; perhaps TRBD1 as D (5 bases). DNA of the CDR3: TGTGCCAGCATGTCAGTTGCTGTACCCCGAACAGGCGCTTTCTTT. Translated: CASMSVAVPRTGAFF.